The 11 T cell receptor beta chains below all came from one sample that was sequenced in a study of pediatric ulcerative colitis. Sequenced by immunoSEQ multiplex PCR; TCRdb stores in-frame clones only, minus some. The table has 30,000 to 45,000 clones, around four fifths seen once. Sequences were obtained from blood. Every receptor here comes from a girl aged 5 to 17 with moderate ulcerative colitis.

The chain employs TRBV6-5 and TRBJ2-7; 12 nucleotides line up with TRBD1. This CDR3 is built from 14 residues. V lost 5 bases and J lost 4; bases outside the gene matches: 3. Germline assignment: CDR1 MNHEY and CDR2 SVGAGI. The CDR3 region is CASSPGQGAYEQYF. CDR3 nucleotides: TGTGCCAGCAGTCCGGGACAGGGGGCTTACGAGCAGTACTTC.

The chain recombines TRBV6-5 with TRBJ1-1; 8 bases are shared with TRBD1. The germline V gene encodes CDR1 MNHEY and CDR2 SVGAGI. The CDR3 extends over 11 amino acids. With V trimmed by 6 bases and J by 11 bases, 5 bases remained unmatched. The CDR3 reads CASRLRDRAFF. The CDR3 DNA reads TGTGCCAGCAGACTCCGGGACAGGGCTTTCTTT.

The chain couples TRBV19 to TRBJ1-1; no reliable D call. Germline CDR1 LNHDA, CDR2 SQIVND (reference sequence). This CDR3 region has 12 residues. Trimming removed 10 bases from V and 10 bases from J, with 19 bases in between. CDR3 loop: CATSFEDVAAFF. The DNA of the CDR3 is TGTGCCACCTCATTCGAGGATGTGGCAGCTTTCTTT.

Note on this clone: The junction shows a germline mismatch at one end, possibly a read error. The V call is TRBV5-5, the J call TRBJ2-2, with D possibly being TRBD1 or TRBD2 (5 bases each). Germline V gives CDR1 SGHKS, CDR2 YYEKEE (reference sequence). This CDR3 has 16 amino acids. This chain's CDR3 is CASSPTVQGIPGELFF. As DNA, the CDR3 is TGTGCCAGCAGCCCCACCGTGCAGGGAATCCCCGGGGAGTTGTTTTTT.

This chain links TRBV7-2 with TRBJ1-5; D unresolved. The germline gives CDR1 SGHTA, CDR2 FQGNSA. The CDR3 is made up of 15 amino acids. With 5 bases removed from V and 5 bases from J, the gap between germline ends came to 16 bases. CDR3 coding DNA: TGTGCCAGCAGCCGATCCCTACAATTTGATCAGCCCCAGCATTTT. It specifies CASSRSLQFDQPQHF. Drawing the rest from reference TRBV7-2 and TRBJ1-5, the complete variable domain is GAGVSQSPSNKVTEKGKDVELRCDPISGHTALYWYRQSLGQGLEFLIYFQGNSAPDKSGLPSDRFSAERTGGSVSTLTIQRTQQEDSAVYLCASSRSLQFDQPQHFGDGTRLSIL.

This clone was observed a single time. V usage is TRBV4-3 and J usage is TRBJ2-7, with a weak D call TRBD2 (6 bases). V lost 4 bases and J lost 7, with 20 bases in between. Germline CDR1 and CDR2: LGHNA and YSLEER. The length of the CDR3 is 15 residues. The CDR3 nucleotides are TGCGCCAGCAGCCGCACCGGGCGGGGAGTCTGGGAGCAGTACTTC. This translates into CASSRTGRGVWEQYF.

This clone was seen a single time. This chain uses TRBV5-8 with TRBJ1-5; no firm D call. The CDR3 is 12 residues long. The germline gives CDR1 SGHTS, CDR2 YDEGEE. V lost 7 bases, J lost 11 bases, and 16 bases lay in between. In DNA, the CDR3 is TGTGCCAGCTCTCAGCGGGGATCGGCCCAGCATTTT. It yields the protein CASSQRGSAQHF. Drawing the rest from reference TRBV5-8 and TRBJ1-5, the complete variable domain is EAGVTQSPTHLIKTRGQQATLRCSPISGHTSVYWYQQALGLGLQFLLWYDEGEERNRGNFPPRFSGRQFPNYSSELNVNALELEDSALYLCASSQRGSAQHFGDGTRLSIL.

The chain recombines TRBV11-2 with TRBJ2-1, with 8 bases that match TRBD2. Trimming cost V 1 base and J 7 bases; bases outside gene matches: 9. Germline V gene data show CDR1 as SGHAT and CDR2 as FQNNGV. This CDR3 spans 16 amino acids. The CDR3 here is CASSLGVAGRGNEQFF. The DNA for the CDR3 is TGTGCCAGCAGCTTAGGGGTAGCGGGAAGAGGGAATGAGCAGTTCTTC.

The genes are TRBV11-2 and TRBJ2-7; D is unresolved. This CDR3 contains 12 residues. Germline loops: CDR1 SGHAT, CDR2 FQNNGV. V dropped 0 bases and J dropped 4 bases, with 4 bases sitting between them. In DNA form, the CDR3 reads TGTGCCAGCAGCTTAGACTTATACGAGCAGTACTTC. Translation: CASSLDLYEQYF.

The rearrangement uses TRBV5-4 and TRBJ2-5; D not certain. Between the trimmed V and J ends, which lost 1 base and 5 bases, there was a span of 9 bases. The germline V gene encodes CDR1 SGHNT and CDR2 YYREEE (reference sequence). CDR3 length: 13 residues. The CDR3 sequence: CASSLIYSETQYF. CDR3 in DNA: TGTGCCAGCAGCTTGATTTATAGCGAGACCCAGTACTTC.

The rearrangement joins TRBV21-1 to TRBJ1-3. TRBV21-1 is classified as a pseudogene. The CDR3 covers 14 residues. The CDR3, as DNA: TGTGCCAGCAGCGGGGGTCTTAGTGTCAACACCATATATTTT. Translation gives CASSGGLSVNTIYF.